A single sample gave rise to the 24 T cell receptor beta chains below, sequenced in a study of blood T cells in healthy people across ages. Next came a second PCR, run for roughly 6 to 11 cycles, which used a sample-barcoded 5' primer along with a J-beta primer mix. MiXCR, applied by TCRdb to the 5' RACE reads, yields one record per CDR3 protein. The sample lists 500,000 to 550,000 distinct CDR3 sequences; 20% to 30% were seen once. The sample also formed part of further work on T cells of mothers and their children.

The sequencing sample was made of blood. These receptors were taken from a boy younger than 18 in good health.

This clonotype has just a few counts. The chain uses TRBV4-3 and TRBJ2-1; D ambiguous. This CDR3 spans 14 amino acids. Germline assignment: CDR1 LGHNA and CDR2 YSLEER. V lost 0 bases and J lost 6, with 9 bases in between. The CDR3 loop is CASSQDRQTNEQFF. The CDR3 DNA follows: TGCGCCAGCAGCCAAGATCGGCAGACCAATGAGCAGTTCTTC.

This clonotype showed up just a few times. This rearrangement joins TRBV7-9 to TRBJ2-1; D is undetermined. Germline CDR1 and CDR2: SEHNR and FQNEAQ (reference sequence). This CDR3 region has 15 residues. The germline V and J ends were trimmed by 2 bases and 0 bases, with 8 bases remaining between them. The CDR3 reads CASSLIQISYNEQFF. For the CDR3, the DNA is TGTGCCAGCAGCTTAATACAGATCTCCTACAATGAGCAGTTCTTC.

As DNA, the CDR3 is TGTGCCAGCAGTTTATACCCGGGAGTACGGGGACATACGCAGTATTTT. Its translation: CASSLYPGVRGHTQYF. This sequence joins TRBV27 and TRBJ2-3, with D perhaps TRBD2 (6 bases). This CDR3 is 16 amino acids long. CDR1 is MNHEY and CDR2 is SMNVEV in the germline V gene (reference sequence). V dropped 1 base and J dropped 7 bases, with 18 bases sitting between them.

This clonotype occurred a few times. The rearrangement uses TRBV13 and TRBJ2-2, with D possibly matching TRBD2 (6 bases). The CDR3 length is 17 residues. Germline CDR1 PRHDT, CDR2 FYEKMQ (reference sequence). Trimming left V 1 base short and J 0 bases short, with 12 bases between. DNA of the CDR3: TGTGCCAGCAGCTTAGAGGTCGGGAGCCCGAACACCGGGGAGCTGTTTTTT. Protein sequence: CASSLEVGSPNTGELFF. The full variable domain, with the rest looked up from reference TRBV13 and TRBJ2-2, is AAGVIQSPRHLIKEKRETATLKCYPIPRHDTVYWYQQGPGQDPQFLISFYEKMQSDKGSIPDRFSAQQFSDYHSELNMSSLELGDSALYFCASSLEVGSPNTGELFFGEGSRLTVL.

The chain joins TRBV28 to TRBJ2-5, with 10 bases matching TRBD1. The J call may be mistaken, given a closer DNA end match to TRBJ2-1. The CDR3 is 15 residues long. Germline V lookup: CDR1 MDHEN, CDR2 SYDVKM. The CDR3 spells CASSVWDRGRDEQFF. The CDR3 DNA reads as TGTGCCAGCAGTGTGTGGGACAGGGGTAGGGATGAGCAGTTCTTC.

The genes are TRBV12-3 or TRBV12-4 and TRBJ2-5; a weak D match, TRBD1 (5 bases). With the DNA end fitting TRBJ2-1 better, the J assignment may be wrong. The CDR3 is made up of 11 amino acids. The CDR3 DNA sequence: TGTGCCACCACGTACAGGAATGAGCAGTTCTTC. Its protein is CATTYRNEQFF.

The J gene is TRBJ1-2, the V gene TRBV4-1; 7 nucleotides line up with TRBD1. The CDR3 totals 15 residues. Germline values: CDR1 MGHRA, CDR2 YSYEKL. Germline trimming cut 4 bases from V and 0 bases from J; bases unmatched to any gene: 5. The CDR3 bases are TGCGCCAGCAGCCTACCGGGACAGACTAACTATGGCTACACCTTC. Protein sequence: CASSLPGQTNYGYTF.

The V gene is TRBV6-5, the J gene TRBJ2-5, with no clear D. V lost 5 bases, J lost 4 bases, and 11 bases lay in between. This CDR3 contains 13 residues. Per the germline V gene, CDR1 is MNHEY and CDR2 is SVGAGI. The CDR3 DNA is TGTGCCAGCAGTCTGCTCTTGGGAGAGACCCAGTACTTC. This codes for CASSLLLGETQYF.

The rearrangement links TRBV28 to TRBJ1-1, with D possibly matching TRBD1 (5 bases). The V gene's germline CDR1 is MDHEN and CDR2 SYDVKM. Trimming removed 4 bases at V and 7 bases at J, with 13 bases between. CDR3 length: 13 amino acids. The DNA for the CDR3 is TGTGCCAGCAGTTCCCCAGAGGGGAATGAAGCTTTCTTT. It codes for CASSSPEGNEAFF.

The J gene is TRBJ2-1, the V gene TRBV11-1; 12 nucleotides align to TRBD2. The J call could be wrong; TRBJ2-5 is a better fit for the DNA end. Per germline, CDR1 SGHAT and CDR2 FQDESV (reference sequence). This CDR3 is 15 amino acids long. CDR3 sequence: CASSFGLAGWETQYF. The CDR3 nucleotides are TGTGCCAGCAGCTTTGGACTAGCGGGATGGGAGACCCAGTACTTC.

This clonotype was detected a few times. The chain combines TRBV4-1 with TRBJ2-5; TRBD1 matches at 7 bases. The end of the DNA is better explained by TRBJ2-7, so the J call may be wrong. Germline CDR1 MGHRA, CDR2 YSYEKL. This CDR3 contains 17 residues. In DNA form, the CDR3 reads TGCGCCAGCAGCCAAGATTACGGTACAGGGGATTCCTACGAGCAGTACTTC. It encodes CASSQDYGTGDSYEQYF.

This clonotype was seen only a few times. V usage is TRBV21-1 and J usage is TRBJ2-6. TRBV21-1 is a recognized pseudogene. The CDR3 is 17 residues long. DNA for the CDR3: TGTGCCAGCAGCCCGAACCTAGACAGCTCTGGGGCCAACGTCCTGACTTTC. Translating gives CASSPNLDSSGANVLTF.

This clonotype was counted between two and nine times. CDR3 region: CASSLFALKGNNEQFF. The CDR3 DNA follows: TGTGCCAGCAGTTTATTTGCCCTAAAGGGGAACAATGAGCAGTTCTTC. The genes are TRBV28 and TRBJ2-1, with D possibly matching TRBD1 (5 bases). The V end lost 1 base, the J end lost 5 bases, and 15 bases lay between the germline ends. The CDR3 is made up of 16 amino acids. Per the germline V gene, CDR1 is MDHEN and CDR2 is SYDVKM.

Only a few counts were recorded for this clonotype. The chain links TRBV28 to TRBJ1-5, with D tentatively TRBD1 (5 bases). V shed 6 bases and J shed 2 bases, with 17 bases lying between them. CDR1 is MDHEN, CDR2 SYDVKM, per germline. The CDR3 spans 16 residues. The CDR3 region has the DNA TGTGCCAGCAGCTTAGACAGAGGACGACGCAATCAGCCCCAGCATTTT. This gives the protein CASSLDRGRRNQPQHF.

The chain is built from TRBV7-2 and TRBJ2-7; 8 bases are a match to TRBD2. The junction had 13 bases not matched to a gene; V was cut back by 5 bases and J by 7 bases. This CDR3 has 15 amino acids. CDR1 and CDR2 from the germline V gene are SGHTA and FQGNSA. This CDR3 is CASSVTSGGTGEQYF. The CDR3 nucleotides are TGTGCCAGCAGCGTTACTAGCGGAGGGACGGGGGAGCAGTACTTC.

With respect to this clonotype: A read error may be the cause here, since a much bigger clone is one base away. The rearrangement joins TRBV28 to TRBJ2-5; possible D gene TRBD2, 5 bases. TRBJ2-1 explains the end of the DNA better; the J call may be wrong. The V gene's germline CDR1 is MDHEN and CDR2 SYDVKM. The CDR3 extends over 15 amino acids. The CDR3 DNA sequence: TGTGCCAGCAGTTTCCCCCTACCGGGATATAATGAGCAGTTCTTC. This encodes CASSFPLPGYNEQFF.

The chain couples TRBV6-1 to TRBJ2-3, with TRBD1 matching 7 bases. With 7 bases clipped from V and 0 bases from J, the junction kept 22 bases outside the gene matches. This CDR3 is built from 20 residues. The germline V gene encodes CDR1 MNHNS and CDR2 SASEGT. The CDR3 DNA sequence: TGTGCCAGCATCGATCCTCCGGTGACAGGGATGTTTGCTAGCACAGATACGCAGTATTTT. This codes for CASIDPPVTGMFASTDTQYF.

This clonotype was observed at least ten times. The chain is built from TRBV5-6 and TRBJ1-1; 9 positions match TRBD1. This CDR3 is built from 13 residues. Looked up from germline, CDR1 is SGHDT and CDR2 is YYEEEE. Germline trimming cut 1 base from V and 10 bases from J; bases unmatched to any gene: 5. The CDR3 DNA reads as TGTGCCAGCAGCTTGCGGACAGGGGCGCTAGCTTTCTTT. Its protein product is CASSLRTGALAFF.

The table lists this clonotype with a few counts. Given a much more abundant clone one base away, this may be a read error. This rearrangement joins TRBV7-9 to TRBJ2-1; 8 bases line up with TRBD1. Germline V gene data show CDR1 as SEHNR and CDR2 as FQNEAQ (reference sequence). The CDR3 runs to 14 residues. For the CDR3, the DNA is TGTGCCAGCACCGTCAGGGGGCCTGTGGATGAGCAGCTCTTC. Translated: CASTVRGPVDEQLF. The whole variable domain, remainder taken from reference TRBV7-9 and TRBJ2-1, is DTGVSQNPRHKITKRGQNVTFRCDPISEHNRLYWYRQTLGQGPEFLTYFQNEAQLEKSRLLSDRFSAERPKGSFSTLEIQRTEQGDSAMYLCASTVRGPVDEQLFGPGTRLTVL.

CDR3 DNA: TGCGCCAGCAGCTTGACGGGAACGGGACGGGAGACCCAGTACTTC. This codes for CASSLTGTGRETQYF. The rearrangement joins TRBV5-1 to TRBJ2-5, with D possibly called TRBD1 or TRBD2 (5 bases each). The V end was cut by 1 base, the J end by 5 bases, with 15 bases between. Germline V gives CDR1 SGHRS, CDR2 YFSETQ. This CDR3 is 15 amino acids long.

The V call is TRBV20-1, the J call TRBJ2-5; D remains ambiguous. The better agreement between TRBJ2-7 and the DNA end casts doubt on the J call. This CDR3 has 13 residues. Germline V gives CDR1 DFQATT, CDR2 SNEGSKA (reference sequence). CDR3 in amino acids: CSARQWSSYEQYF. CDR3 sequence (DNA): TGCAGTGCTAGACAGTGGAGCTCCTACGAGCAGTACTTC.

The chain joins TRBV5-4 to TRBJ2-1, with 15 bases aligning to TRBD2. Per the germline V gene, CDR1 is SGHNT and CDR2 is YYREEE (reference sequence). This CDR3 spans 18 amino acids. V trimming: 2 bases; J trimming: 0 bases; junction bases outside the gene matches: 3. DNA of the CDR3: TGTGCCAGCAGCTTCCCGGGACTAGCGGGGGGCTCCTACAATGAGCAGTTCTTC. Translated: CASSFPGLAGGSYNEQFF.

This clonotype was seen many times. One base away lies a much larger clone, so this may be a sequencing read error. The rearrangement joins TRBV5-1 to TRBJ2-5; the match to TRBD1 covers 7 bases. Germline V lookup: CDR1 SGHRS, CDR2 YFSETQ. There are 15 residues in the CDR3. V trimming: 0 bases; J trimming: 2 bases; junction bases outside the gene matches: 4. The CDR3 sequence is CASSLDGQDQETQYF. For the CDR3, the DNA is TGCGCCAGCAGCTTGGACGGACAGGATCAAGAGACCCAGTACTTC.

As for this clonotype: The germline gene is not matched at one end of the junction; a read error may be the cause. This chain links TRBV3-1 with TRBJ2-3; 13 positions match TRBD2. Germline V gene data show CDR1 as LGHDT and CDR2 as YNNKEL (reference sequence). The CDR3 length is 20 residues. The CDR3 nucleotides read TGTGCCAGCAGCCAAGATAAACGGACTAGCGGGGGCCATAGCACATATACGCAGTATTTT. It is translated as CASSQDKRTSGGHSTYTQYF.